This TCR beta chain was profiled in a study of identical twins (dated by TCRdb to 2016 to 2018). Turning to the overall study: To test whether fetal clonotypes persist, the study used deep sequencing on TCR alpha and beta repertoires from monozygotic twins, unrelated adults of various ages, and cord blood. Replicate twin experiments were performed at different times using different library preparation protocols to rule out contamination. What the authors observed across the whole study: Fewer insertions were carried by abundant cord blood beta clonotypes, a similar but weaker trend appeared in young adult naive repertoires, and no such trend appeared in memory repertoires. Out-of-frame TCR alpha sharing in monozygotic twins was systematically underestimated by recombination models, whereas sharing between unrelated individuals was in agreement with the recombination models. In beta out-of-frame sequences, excess twin sharing was weaker, because having fewer shared sequences lowered the signal-to-noise ratio. Invariant T cells such as MAIT and iNKT could partly confound zero-insertion analyses, though diverse VJ usage argued against this for most clonotypes. Compared with coincidental sharing between unrelated individuals, out-of-frame TCR alpha sequences shared between twins had an excess of sequences with low generation probability. Because the same donors could not be followed over many years, the conclusions relied on cross-sectional statistical analysis.

Library generation was performed with 5' RACE. These reads were obtained on an Illumina HiSeq 2000. Template switching introduced a universal primer binding site; the final cDNA contained a unique molecular identifier, enabling accurate counting of TCR cDNA molecules. Specific primers in the conserved constant-segment region were used to synthesize first-strand cDNA for TCR alpha and beta chains. To control for contamination, each cDNA library was double barcoded with a SMART-Mk sample barcode plus Illumina barcodes. TruSeq adapter sequences, together with Illumina sample barcodes, were added in two successive PCR steps. Sequencing of the TCR alpha and beta cDNA libraries was done on the Illumina HiSeq platform using custom primers. Per the authors' processing: Unique molecular identifiers were extracted from raw reads with MiGEC, and CDR3 positions were determined with MiXCR. For each individual, recombination models were inferred using an EM algorithm with the repgenHMM and IGoR tools. The analysis of shared clonotypes was done with the tcR package in R, with sharing normalized by the product of cloneset sizes. To study raw recombination without the effects of thymic and clonal selection, out-of-frame nonproductive sequences were analyzed. TCRdb's own reprocessing of the public reads used fastp at Q25 and MiXCR and kept productive beta chains. One record per CDR3 amino acid sequence lists the most common genes and DNA. TCRdb's processing, not the authors', yielded these V and J calls. The sample profile shows fewer than 900,000 distinct CDR3 sequences; over 15% of them were found once. Together, the top ten hold around 13% of the sample.

Every donor was a healthy Caucasian. The twin cohort consisted of three pairs of female monozygotic twins, all aged about 18 to 29 years. Peripheral blood mononuclear cells were the source from which RNA for the TCR libraries was isolated. From cysteine to phenylalanine, the CDR3 is 13 amino acids long. Solely the CDR3 DNA is kept, with 39 bases framed from the first base. CDR1 and CDR2 are read off the germline V gene as SGDLS and YYNGEE. Between the V and J ends, shortened by 0 bases and 6 bases respectively, the junction contains 9 bases. A remark on this clonotype: Its target antigen remains unknown. Base qualities are not at hand, and no much larger clone is one base apart.

These same data were also listed under a study on T cells expressing NK-cell markers. The second study also describes: Eight or nine donors provided sorted CD3+CD56+NKG2C+, CD3+CD56+NKG2C- and CD3+CD56-NKG2C+ T-cell subsets, whose TCR beta-chain repertoires were profiled. Of the eight sequenced donors, seven were found to be HCMV-seropositive and one was found to be HCMV-seronegative. To restrict sorting to alphabetaTCR-expressing T cells, an anti-gammadeltaTCR antibody was added in several experiments. In about 6 donors, the dominant CD3+CD56+NKG2C+ clonotypes were found to rank among the top 10 CD8+ clonotypes and to make up roughly 1.0-7.0% of CD8+ T cells. Those dominant clonotypes were again the most abundant among CD3+CD56-NKG2C+ cells in a few donors, at about 28.3-65%. Whether the expanded NKG2C-expressing T cell clones were specific for HCMV antigens remained unclear. Randomly selected healthy volunteers, three men and five women, were used as the eight sequenced donors. HCMV serostatus was determined by detecting HCMV-specific IgG in serum with a commercial ELISA kit. Bulk peripheral blood T-cell repertoires were additionally sequenced from unsorted PBMC for about 6 donors. MIGEC was used to demultiplex reads and group reads by UMI, and MiTCR was used to assemble and quantify clonotypes. Only TCR cDNA sequences supported by at least two reads were kept to exclude erroneous sequences. The tcR package was used for downstream repertoire analysis, and clonotypes were matched across fractions by CDR3 nucleotide sequence plus V segment. VDJmatch was used to annotate antigen specificity against VDJdb, with one amino acid substitution in CDR3 permitted.

This receptor was identified in a woman between 18 and 30 years old in good health. Input material: PBMCs. The chain joins TRBV9 to TRBJ1-2, with TRBD1 tentatively as D gene (6 bases match). The DNA sequence follows: TGTGCCAGCAGCGTAGGGGCAGGGGATGGCTACACCTTC. Its coded protein is CASSVGAGDGYTF.